The 19 T cell receptor beta chains reported below all come from one sample, sequenced in a study of Graves' ophthalmopathy and Graves' hyperthyroidism. Amplification targeted the TCR beta CDR3 regions, with RNA transcripts as the source material. The workflow started with a first-round RT-PCR run with HTBI primers and then moved on to a second-round multiplex PCR. MiXCR, run by TCRdb on the multiplex PCR reads, gives a single entry per CDR3 protein. Among around 1.1 million distinct CDR3 sequences listed, about 38% were seen once. Input material: peripheral blood or thyroid tissue (not recorded which). The source of these receptors is an adult man with Graves' hyperthyroidism.

V and J are TRBV12-3 or TRBV12-4 and TRBJ2-7, with 10 bases that match TRBD1. V dropped 5 bases and J dropped 1; count of bases not matched to a gene: 14. CDR3 length: 18 residues. The CDR3 DNA reads as TGTGCCAGCAGTCCACCCCCGGGACAGGGGCGAATATCCTACGAGCAGTACTTC. Amino acid sequence: CASSPPPGQGRISYEQYF.

Written as DNA, the CDR3 is TGTGCCAGCAGCCAAGATCTTACCGGGACAGAGCTTGAAAAACTGTTTTTT. Its protein product is CASSQDLTGTELEKLFF. The chain links TRBV9 to TRBJ1-4; TRBD1 matches 7 bases. The V and J ends lost 4 bases and 7 bases, in that order; junction bases with no gene match: 16. This CDR3 comprises 17 residues. Germline V CDR1 and CDR2: SGDLS, YYNGEE.

This clonotype was detected ten times or more. This rearrangement joins TRBV5-6 to TRBJ1-1, with D perhaps matching TRBD1 (6 bases). This CDR3 is built from 15 residues. Germline V gene sequence: CDR1 SGHDT, CDR2 YYEEEE. Trimming took 3 bases from V and 0 from J, leaving 12 bases between them. CDR3 sequence: CASSSRTELNTEAFF. The CDR3 DNA sequence: TGTGCCAGCAGCTCAAGGACAGAACTGAACACTGAAGCTTTCTTT.

This clonotype was recorded many times. This sequence joins TRBV6-5 and TRBJ1-1; no clear D. Germline lookup yields CDR1 MNHEY and CDR2 SVGAGI. Trimming shortened V by 2 bases and J by 8 bases, and 9 bases separated the two germline ends. The CDR3 totals 12 residues. CDR3 nucleotides: TGTGCCAGCAGTTACAGTTCCCTCGAAGCTTTCTTT. Translation: CASSYSSLEAFF.

In regard to this clonotype: This may stem from a read error, because a much larger clone lies one nucleotide away. This chain joins TRBV7-4 and TRBJ1-5; perhaps TRBD1 as D (6 bases). Germline V CDR1 and CDR2: SGHVT, SQSDAQ. CDR3 length: 16 amino acids. CDR3 in amino acids: CAGSSNRVVRSQPQHF. DNA of the CDR3: TGTGCCGGCAGCTCCAACAGGGTGGTTCGTAGTCAGCCCCAGCATTTT.

The J gene is TRBJ1-2, the V gene TRBV15; D not certain. The ends were cut back, 1 base at V and 6 bases at J, with 15 bases in the middle. Germline V CDR1 and CDR2: LNHNV, YYDKDF (reference sequence). The CDR3 has 15 residues. The CDR3 is CATSRVGQQLNGYTF. CDR3 nucleotides: TGTGCCACCAGCAGAGTCGGTCAGCAATTGAATGGCTACACCTTC.

The DNA of the CDR3 is TGTGCCAGCAGTCCACACACACAGGGGGAGCTGTTTTTT. This codes for CASSPHTQGELFF. The chain recombines TRBV28 with TRBJ2-2; D gene ambiguous. Germline CDR1 MDHEN, CDR2 SYDVKM. The V end lost 5 bases, the J end lost 8 bases, and 12 bases lay between the germline ends. CDR3 length: 13 residues. Combining the CDR3 with reference TRBV28 and TRBJ2-2 gives the whole variable domain DVKVTQSSRYLVKRTGEKVFLECVQDMDHENMFWYRQDPGLGLRLIYFSYDVKMKEKGDIPEGYSVSREKKERFSLILESASTNQTSMYLCASSPHTQGELFFGEGSRLTVL.

The CDR3 DNA follows: TGCGCCAGCAGCTTCCCCCCGAACTATGGCTACACCTTC. Translation gives CASSFPPNYGYTF. The J gene is TRBJ1-2, the V gene TRBV5-1; no definite D call. The CDR3 extends over 13 amino acids. Germline V CDR1 and CDR2: SGHRS, YFSETQ. V was cut by 2 bases and J by 2 bases, with 7 bases left in between.

This clonotype was counted ten times or more. V and J are TRBV12-3 or TRBV12-4 and TRBJ1-3; the D gene is possibly TRBD1 (5 bases). The CDR3 is 14 residues long. Trimming took 1 base from V and 5 from J, leaving 9 bases between them. This CDR3 reads CASSLGGLRNTIYF. The DNA of the CDR3 is TGTGCCAGCAGTTTAGGGGGACTTCGAAACACCATATATTTT.

The V call is TRBV7-2, the J call TRBJ1-4, with 7 bases matching TRBD1. CDR1 and CDR2 from the germline V gene are SGHTA and FQGNSA. With V trimmed by 5 bases and J by 7 bases, 10 bases remained unmatched. The CDR3 contains 15 residues. CDR3 in amino acids: CASSTPTGWGEKLFF. As DNA, the CDR3 is TGTGCCAGCAGCACACCGACAGGGTGGGGTGAAAAACTGTTTTTT. The full variable domain, its missing parts supplied by reference TRBV7-2 and TRBJ1-4, is GAGVSQSPSNKVTEKGKDVELRCDPISGHTALYWYRQSLGQGLEFLIYFQGNSAPDKSGLPSDRFSAERTGGSVSTLTIQRTQQEDSAVYLCASSTPTGWGEKLFFGSGTQLSVL.

J is TRBJ2-5 and V is TRBV25-1; D call uncertain. Deletions cut 8 bases from V and 2 bases from J, with 12 bases between. In germline, CDR1 is MGHDK, CDR2 SYGVNS. This CDR3 is built from 13 residues. This CDR3 is CASSPAQQETQYF. DNA of the CDR3: TGTGCCAGCTCACCAGCCCAGCAAGAGACCCAGTACTTC.

This clonotype has just a few counts. The J gene is TRBJ1-1, the V gene TRBV7-2; no clear D gene. CDR3 length: 14 residues. The V gene lost 6 bases and the J gene lost 3 bases, with 14 bases spanning the gap. Germline CDR1 reads SGHTA; CDR2 reads FQGNSA. The DNA of the CDR3 is TGTGCCAGCAGTTCTTCTAGCGGAGACACTGAAGCTTTCTTT. Amino acid sequence: CASSSSSGDTEAFF.

This clonotype was recorded a few times. V and J are TRBV12-3 or TRBV12-4 and TRBJ1-2, with 7 bases lining up with TRBD1. V shed 6 bases and J 3 bases; nucleotides not matched to a gene: 13. The CDR3 is 16 residues long. CDR3 sequence (DNA): TGTGCCAGCAGCTTGTTCGGTTCAGGGGGGCACTATGGCTACACCTTC. This encodes CASSLFGSGGHYGYTF.

This clonotype was picked up a small number of times. Compared with germline, one end of the junction differs, possibly owing to a read error. The chain couples TRBV30 to TRBJ1-2; D unclear. The CDR3 runs 13 residues. From germline, CDR1 is GTSNPN and CDR2 SVGIG (reference sequence). DNA for the CDR3: TGTGCCCGGAGGGTAGGGAGTCGCCATGGCTACACCTTC. Encoded protein: CARRVGSRHGYTF.

For the CDR3, the DNA is TGCGCCAGCAGCCAAGATAGGGGACAGGGGAGCACTGAAGCTTTCTTT. Translation: CASSQDRGQGSTEAFF. The V call is TRBV4-1, the J call TRBJ1-1; 10 bases map to TRBD1. Germline values: CDR1 MGHRA, CDR2 YSYEKL. The CDR3 extends over 16 amino acids. After removal of 0 bases from V and 4 bases from J, the junction contained 5 bases not matched to a gene.

This clonotype was counted only a few times. This chain joins TRBV30 and TRBJ1-6; D perhaps matches TRBD1 (6 bases). Per the germline V gene, CDR1 is GTSNPN and CDR2 is SVGIG (reference sequence). The CDR3 is made up of 14 amino acids. V was clipped by 3 bases and J by 10 bases, with 16 bases between them. CDR3 loop: CAWSSGTRRSPLHF. In nucleotides, the CDR3 is TGTGCCTGGAGCTCCGGGACACGTCGGTCACCCCTCCACTTT.

The rearrangement joins TRBV12-3 or TRBV12-4 to TRBJ2-3; D call uncertain. V lost 9 bases and J lost 2, with 6 bases in between. CDR3 length equals 11 residues. The CDR3: CASEATDTQYF. DNA of the CDR3: TGTGCCAGTGAGGCCACAGATACGCAGTATTTT.

The chain recombines TRBV9 with TRBJ1-3; possible D gene TRBD1, 5 bases. Germline V gene sequence: CDR1 SGDLS, CDR2 YYNGEE. The CDR3 has 15 amino acids. Between the trimmed V and J ends, which lost 0 bases and 4 bases, there was a span of 11 bases. The CDR3 DNA reads TGTGCCAGCAGCGTAGCCCAGGGACCCGGAAACACCATATATTTT. Its protein product is CASSVAQGPGNTIYF.

This clonotype was counted ten times or more. This chain connects TRBV5-1 to TRBJ1-5; 9 bases fit TRBD1. V lost 0 bases to trimming and J lost 4 bases; unmatched junction nucleotides: 5. The CDR3 spans 16 residues. The germline gives CDR1 SGHRS, CDR2 YFSETQ. The CDR3 coding sequence is TGCGCCAGCAGCTTGGCCGGGACAGGGACAAATCAGCCCCAGCATTTT. It yields the protein CASSLAGTGTNQPQHF. Looking up the rest from reference TRBV5-1 and TRBJ1-5 gives the full variable domain: KAGVTQTPRYLIKTRGQQVTLSCSPISGHRSVSWYQQTPGQGLQFLFEYFSETQRNKGNFPGRFSGRQFSNSRSEMNVSTLELGDSALYLCASSLAGTGTNQPQHFGDGTRLSIL.